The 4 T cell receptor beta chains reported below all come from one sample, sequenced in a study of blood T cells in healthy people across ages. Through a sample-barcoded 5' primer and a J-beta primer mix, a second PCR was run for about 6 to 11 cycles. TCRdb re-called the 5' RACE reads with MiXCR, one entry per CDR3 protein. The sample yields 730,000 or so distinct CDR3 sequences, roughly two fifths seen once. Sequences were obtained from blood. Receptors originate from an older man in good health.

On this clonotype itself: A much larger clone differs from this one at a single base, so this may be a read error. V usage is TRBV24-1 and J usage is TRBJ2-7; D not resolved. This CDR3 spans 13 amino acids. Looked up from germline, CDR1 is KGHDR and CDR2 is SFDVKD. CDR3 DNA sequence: TGTGCCACCAGTGATCCCTTCTCCCACGAGCAGTACTTC. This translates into CATSDPFSHEQYF.

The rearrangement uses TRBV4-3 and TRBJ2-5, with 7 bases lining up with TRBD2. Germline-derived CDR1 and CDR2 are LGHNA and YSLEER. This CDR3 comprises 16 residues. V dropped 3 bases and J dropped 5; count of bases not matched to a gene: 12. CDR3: CASSHILGGRGETQYF. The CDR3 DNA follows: TGCGCCAGCAGCCATATACTGGGAGGGCGCGGGGAGACCCAGTACTTC.

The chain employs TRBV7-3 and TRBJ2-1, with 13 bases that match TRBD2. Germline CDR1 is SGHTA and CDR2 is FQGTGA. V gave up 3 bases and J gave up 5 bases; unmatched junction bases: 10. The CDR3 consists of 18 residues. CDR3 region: CASSFGLAGANSNNEQFF. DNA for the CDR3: TGTGCCAGCAGCTTTGGACTAGCGGGGGCAAACTCTAACAATGAGCAGTTCTTC.

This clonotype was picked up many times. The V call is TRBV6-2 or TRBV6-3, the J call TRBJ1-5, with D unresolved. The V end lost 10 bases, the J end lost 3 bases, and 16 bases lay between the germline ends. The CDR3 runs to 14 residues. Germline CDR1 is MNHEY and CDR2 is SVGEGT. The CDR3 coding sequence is TGTGCCACCGACGACGCGTCCTACAATCAGCCCCAGCATTTT. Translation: CATDDASYNQPQHF.